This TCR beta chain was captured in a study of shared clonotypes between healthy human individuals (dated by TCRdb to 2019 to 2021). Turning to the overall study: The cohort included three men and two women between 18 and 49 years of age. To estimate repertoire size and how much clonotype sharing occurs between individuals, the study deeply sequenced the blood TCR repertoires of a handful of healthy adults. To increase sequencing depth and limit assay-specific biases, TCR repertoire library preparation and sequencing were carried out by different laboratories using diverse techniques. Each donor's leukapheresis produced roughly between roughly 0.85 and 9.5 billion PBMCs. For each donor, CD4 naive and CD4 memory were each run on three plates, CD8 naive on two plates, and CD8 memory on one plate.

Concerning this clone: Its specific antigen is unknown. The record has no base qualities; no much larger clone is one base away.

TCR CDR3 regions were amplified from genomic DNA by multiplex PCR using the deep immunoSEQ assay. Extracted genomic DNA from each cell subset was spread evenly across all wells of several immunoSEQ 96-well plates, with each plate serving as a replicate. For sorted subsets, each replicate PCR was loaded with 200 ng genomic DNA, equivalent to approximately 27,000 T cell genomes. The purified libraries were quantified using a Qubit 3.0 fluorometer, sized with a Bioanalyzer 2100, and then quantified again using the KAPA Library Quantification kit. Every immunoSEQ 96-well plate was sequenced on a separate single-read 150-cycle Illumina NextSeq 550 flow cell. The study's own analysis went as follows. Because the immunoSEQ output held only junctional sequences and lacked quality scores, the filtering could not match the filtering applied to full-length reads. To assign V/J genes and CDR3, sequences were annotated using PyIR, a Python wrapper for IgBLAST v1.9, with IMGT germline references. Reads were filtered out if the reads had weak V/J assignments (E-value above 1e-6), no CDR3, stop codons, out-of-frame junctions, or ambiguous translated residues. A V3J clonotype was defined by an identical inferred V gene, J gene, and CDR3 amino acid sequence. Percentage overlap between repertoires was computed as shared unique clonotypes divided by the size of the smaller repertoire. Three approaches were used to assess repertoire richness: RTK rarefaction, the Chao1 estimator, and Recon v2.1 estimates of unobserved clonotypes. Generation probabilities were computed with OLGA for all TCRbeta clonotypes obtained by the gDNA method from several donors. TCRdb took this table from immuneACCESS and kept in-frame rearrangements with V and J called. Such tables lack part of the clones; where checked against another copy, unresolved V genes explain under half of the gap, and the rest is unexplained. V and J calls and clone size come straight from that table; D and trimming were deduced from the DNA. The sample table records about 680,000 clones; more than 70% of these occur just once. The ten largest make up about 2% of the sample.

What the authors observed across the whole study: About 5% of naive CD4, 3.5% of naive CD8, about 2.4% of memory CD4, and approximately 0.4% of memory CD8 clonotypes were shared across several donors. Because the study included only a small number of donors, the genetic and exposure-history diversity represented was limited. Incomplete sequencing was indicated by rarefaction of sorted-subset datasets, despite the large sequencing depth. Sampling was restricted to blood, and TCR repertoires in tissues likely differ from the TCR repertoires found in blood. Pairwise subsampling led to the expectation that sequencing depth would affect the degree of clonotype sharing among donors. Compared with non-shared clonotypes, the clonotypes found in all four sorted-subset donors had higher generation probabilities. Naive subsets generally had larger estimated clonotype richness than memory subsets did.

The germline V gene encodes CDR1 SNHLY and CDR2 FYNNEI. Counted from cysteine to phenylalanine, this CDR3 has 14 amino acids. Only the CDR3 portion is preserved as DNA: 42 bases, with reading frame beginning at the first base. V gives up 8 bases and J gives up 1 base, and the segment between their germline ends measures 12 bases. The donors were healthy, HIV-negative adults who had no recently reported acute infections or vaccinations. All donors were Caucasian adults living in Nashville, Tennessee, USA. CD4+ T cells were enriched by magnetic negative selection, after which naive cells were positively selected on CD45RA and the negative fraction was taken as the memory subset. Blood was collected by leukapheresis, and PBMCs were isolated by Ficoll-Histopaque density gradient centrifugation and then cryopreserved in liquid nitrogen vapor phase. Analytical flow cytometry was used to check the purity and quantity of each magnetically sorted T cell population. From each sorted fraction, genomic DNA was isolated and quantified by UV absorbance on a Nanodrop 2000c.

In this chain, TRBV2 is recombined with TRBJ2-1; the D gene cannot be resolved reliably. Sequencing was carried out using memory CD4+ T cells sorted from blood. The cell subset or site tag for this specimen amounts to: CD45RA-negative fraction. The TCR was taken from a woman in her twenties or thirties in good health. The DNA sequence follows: TGTGCCAGCTTACGGGTAATATCCTACAATGAGCAGTTCTTC. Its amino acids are CASLRVISYNEQFF.